This T cell receptor (beta chain) emerged from a study of T cells in Graves' hyperthyroidism and ophthalmopathy. This clonotype has only a few counts. Its specificity is unknown. Template material for amplifying TCR beta CDR3 regions consisted of RNA transcripts. HTBI primers were employed in a first-round RT-PCR of the TCR CDR3. In TCRdb, the multiplex PCR reads were re-called with MiXCR into one record per CDR3 protein. This table has 500,000 to 550,000 distinct CDR3 sequences, about 20% appearing once. General observations from the study: A model of 13 V-J features distinguished ophthalmopathy from stable hyperthyroidism. In validation, the model predicted ophthalmopathy. These predictions came a median 6.5 months before onset.

Germline V lookup: CDR1 SEHNR, CDR2 FQNEAQ (reference sequence). V shed 3 bases and J shed 4 bases, with 19 bases lying between them. The CDR3 is 17 amino acids. Sequences were obtained from blood. The chain carries TRBV7-9 and TRBJ1-5; D remains ambiguous. The TCR comes from a man aged 40-49 years with Graves' ophthalmopathy. CDR3 amino acids: CASSFWTGPRGNQPQHF. The CDR3 bases are TGTGCCAGCAGCTTCTGGACGGGCCCTCGAGGGAATCAGCCCCAGCATTTT.